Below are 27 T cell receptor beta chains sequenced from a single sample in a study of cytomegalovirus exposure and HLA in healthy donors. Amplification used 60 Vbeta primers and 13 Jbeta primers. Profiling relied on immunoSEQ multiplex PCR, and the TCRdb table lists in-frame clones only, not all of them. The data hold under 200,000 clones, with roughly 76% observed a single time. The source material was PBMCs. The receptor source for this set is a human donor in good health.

The CDR3 region has the DNA TGTGCCACCAGCCCATATAGTCAGGGCTTCTACGAGCAGTACTTC. Its protein product is CATSPYSQGFYEQYF. The chain combines TRBV15 with TRBJ2-7, with D perhaps TRBD1 (5 bases). This CDR3 has 15 amino acids. With 5 bases removed from V and 3 bases from J, the gap between germline ends came to 17 bases. From germline, CDR1 is LNHNV and CDR2 YYDKDF (reference sequence). The variable domain in full, completed from reference TRBV15 and TRBJ2-7, reads DAMVIQNPRYQVTQFGKPVTLSCSQTLNHNVMYWYQQKSSQAPKLLFHYYDKDFNNEADTPDNFQSRRPNTSFCFLDIRSPGLGDTAMYLCATSPYSQGFYEQYFGPGTRLTVT.

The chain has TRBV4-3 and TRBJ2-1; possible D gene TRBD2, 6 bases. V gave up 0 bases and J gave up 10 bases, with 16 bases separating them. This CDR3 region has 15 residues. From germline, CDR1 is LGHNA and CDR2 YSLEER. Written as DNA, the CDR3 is TGCGCCAGCAGCCAAGAGCTCGGGAGTGGGTTGGAGCAGTTCTTC. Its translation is CASSQELGSGLEQFF.

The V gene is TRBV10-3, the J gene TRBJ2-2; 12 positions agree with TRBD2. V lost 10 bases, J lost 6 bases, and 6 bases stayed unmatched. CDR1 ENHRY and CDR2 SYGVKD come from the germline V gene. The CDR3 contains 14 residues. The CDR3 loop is CATLGTSGPGELFF. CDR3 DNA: TGTGCCACCCTAGGGACTAGCGGGCCCGGGGAGCTGTTTTTT.

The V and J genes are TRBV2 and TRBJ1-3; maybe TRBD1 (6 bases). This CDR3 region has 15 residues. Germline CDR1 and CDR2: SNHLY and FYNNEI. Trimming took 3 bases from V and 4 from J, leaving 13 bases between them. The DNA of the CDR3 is TGTGCCAGCAGTGAGGAACAGGGCTCCGGAAACACCATATATTTT. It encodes CASSEEQGSGNTIYF.

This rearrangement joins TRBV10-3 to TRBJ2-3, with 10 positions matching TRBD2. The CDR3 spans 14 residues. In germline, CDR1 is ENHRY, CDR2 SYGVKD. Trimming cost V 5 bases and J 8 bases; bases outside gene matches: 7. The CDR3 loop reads CAISSGGASGTQYF. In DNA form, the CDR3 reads TGTGCCATCAGTAGCGGGGGGGCTTCGGGTACGCAGTATTTT.

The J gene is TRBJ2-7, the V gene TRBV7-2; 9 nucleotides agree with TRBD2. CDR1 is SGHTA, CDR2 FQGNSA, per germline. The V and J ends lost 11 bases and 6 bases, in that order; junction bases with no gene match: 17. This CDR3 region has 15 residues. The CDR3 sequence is CAYRLAGEQVREQYF. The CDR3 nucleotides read TGTGCCTACCGGTTAGCGGGGGAGCAAGTTCGCGAGCAGTACTTC. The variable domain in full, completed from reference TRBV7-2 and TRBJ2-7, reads GAGVSQSPSNKVTEKGKDVELRCDPISGHTALYWYRQSLGQGLEFLIYFQGNSAPDKSGLPSDRFSAERTGGSVSTLTIQRTQQEDSAVYLCAYRLAGEQVREQYFGPGTRLTVT.

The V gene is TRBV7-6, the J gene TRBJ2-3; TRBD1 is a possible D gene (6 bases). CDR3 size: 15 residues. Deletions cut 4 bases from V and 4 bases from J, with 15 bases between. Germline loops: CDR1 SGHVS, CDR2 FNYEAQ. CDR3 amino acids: CASSSSRDTADTQYF. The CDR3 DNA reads TGTGCCAGCAGCTCGTCCCGGGACACCGCAGATACGCAGTATTTT.

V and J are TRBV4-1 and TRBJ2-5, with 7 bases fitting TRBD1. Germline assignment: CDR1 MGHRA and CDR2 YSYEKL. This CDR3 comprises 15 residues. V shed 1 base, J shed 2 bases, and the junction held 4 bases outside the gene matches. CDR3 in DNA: TGCGCCAGCAGCCAAGGGGCAGGGGGACAAGAGACCCAGTACTTC. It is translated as CASSQGAGGQETQYF.

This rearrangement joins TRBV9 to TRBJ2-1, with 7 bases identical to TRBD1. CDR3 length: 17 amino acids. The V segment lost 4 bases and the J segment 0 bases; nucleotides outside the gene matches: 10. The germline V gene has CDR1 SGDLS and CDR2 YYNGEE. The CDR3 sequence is CASSSSHRGFSYNEQFF. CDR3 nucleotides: TGTGCCAGCAGCTCATCCCACAGGGGATTCTCCTACAATGAGCAGTTCTTC.

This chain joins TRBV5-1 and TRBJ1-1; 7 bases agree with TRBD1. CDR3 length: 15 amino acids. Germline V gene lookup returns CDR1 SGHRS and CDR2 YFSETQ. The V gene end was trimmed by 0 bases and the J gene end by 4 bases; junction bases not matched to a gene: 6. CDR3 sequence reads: CASSLEGAGGTEAFF. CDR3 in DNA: TGCGCCAGCAGCTTGGAGGGGGCGGGGGGCACTGAAGCTTTCTTT.

Written as DNA, the CDR3 is TGCGCCAGCAGCCCCTGGGGGGACTCGAACACTGAAGCTTTCTTT. It codes for CASSPWGDSNTEAFF. This chain joins TRBV4-1 and TRBJ1-1, with D tentatively TRBD1 (5 bases). V dropped 4 bases and J dropped 1 base, with 13 bases sitting between them. CDR3 length: 15 residues. From germline, CDR1 is MGHRA and CDR2 YSYEKL.

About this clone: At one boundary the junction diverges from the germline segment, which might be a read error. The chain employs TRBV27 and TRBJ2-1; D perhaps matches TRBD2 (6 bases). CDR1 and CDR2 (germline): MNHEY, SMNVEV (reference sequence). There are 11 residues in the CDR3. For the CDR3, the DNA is TGTGCCAGCAGTTTGGGGACCTGGAGGGTCTTC. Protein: CASSLGTWRVF.

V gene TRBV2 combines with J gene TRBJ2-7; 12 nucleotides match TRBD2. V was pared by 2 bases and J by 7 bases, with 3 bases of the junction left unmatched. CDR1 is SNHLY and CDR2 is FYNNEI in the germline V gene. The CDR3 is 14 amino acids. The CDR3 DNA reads TGTGCCAGCAGTGAACAAGGACTAGCGGGGGAGCAGTACTTC. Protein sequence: CASSEQGLAGEQYF.

The CDR3 here is CASSSTGGWYGYTF. In nucleotides, the CDR3 is TGTGCCAGCAGCTCAACAGGGGGCTGGTATGGCTACACCTTC. The rearrangement joins TRBV13 to TRBJ1-2; 9 nucleotides agree with TRBD1. CDR1 PRHDT and CDR2 FYEKMQ come from the germline V gene (reference sequence). The CDR3 is made up of 14 amino acids. V shed 4 bases and J 5 bases; nucleotides not matched to a gene: 5.

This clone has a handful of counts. CDR3 amino acids: CASSLGGGYKETQYF. CDR3 in DNA: TGCGCCAGCAGCTTAGGAGGGGGCTACAAAGAGACCCAGTACTTC. V gene TRBV5-1 combines with J gene TRBJ2-5; TRBD1 is a possible D gene (7 bases). CDR1 and CDR2 from the germline V gene are SGHRS and YFSETQ. CDR3 length equals 15 residues. Trimming pared 2 bases from V and 3 bases from J, leaving 14 bases between. Full variable domain (rest looked up from reference TRBV5-1 and TRBJ2-5): KAGVTQTPRYLIKTRGQQVTLSCSPISGHRSVSWYQQTPGQGLQFLFEYFSETQRNKGNFPGRFSGRQFSNSRSEMNVSTLELGDSALYLCASSLGGGYKETQYFGPGTRLLVL.

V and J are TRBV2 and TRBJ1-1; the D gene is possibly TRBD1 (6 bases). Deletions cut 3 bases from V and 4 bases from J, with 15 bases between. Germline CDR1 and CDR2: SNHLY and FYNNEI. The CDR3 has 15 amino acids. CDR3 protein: CASSEGHQGFTEAFF. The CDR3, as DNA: TGTGCCAGCAGTGAGGGGCACCAGGGGTTCACTGAAGCTTTCTTT.

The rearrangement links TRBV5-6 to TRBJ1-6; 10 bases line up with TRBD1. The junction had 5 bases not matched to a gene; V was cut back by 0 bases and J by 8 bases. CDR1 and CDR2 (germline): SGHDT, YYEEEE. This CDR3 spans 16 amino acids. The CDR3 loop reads CASSLGLGTGDSPLHF. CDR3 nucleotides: TGTGCCAGCAGCTTGGGATTGGGGACAGGGGATTCACCCCTCCACTTT.

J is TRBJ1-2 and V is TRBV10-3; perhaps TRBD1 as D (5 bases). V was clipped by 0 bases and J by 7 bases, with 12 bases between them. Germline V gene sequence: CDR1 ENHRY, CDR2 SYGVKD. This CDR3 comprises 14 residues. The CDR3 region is CAISESINGAGYTF. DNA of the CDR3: TGTGCCATCAGTGAGTCGATTAATGGGGCTGGCTACACCTTC.

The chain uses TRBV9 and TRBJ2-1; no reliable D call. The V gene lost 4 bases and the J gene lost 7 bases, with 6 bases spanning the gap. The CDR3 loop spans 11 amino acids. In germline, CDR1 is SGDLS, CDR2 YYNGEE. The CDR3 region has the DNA TGTGCCAGCAGCTTACAGAATGAGCAGTTCTTC. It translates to CASSLQNEQFF.

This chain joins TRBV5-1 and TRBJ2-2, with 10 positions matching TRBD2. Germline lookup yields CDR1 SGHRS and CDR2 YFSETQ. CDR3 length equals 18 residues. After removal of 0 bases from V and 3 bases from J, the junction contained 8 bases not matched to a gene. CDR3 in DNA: TGCGCCAGCAGCTTGGACACTAGCGGGGCGATACACACCGGGGAGCTGTTTTTT. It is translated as CASSLDTSGAIHTGELFF.

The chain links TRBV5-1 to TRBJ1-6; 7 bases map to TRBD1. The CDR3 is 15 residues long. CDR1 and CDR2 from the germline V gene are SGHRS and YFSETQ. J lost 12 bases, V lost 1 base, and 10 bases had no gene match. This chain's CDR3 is CASSLKGGDVIPLHF. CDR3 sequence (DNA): TGCGCCAGCAGCTTGAAAGGGGGCGACGTTATACCCCTCCACTTT.

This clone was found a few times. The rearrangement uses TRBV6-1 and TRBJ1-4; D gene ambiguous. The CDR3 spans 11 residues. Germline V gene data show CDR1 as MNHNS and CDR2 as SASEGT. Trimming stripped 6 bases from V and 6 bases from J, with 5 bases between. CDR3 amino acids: CASSGYEKLFF. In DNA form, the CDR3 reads TGTGCCAGCAGCGGGTATGAAAAACTGTTTTTT.

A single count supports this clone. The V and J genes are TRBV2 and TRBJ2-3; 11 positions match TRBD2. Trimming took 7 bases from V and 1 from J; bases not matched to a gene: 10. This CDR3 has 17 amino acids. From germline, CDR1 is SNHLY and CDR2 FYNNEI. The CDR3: CASTKVAGGPGTDTQYF. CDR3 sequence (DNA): TGTGCCAGCACAAAGGTAGCGGGGGGGCCGGGCACAGATACGCAGTATTTT.

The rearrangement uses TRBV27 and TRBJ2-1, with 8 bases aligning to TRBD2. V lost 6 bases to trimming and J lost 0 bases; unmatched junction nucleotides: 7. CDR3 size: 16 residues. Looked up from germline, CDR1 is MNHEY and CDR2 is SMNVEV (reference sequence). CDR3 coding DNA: TGTGCCAGCAGCCCCGCGGGGGGTGACTCCTACAATGAGCAGTTCTTC. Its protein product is CASSPAGGDSYNEQFF.

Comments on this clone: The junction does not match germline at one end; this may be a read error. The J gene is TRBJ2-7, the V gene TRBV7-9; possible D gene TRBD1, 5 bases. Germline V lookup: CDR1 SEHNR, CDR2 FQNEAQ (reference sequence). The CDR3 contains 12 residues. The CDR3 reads CSSSLTVYEQYF. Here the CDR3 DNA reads TGTTCCAGCAGCTTGACAGTGTACGAGCAGTACTTC.

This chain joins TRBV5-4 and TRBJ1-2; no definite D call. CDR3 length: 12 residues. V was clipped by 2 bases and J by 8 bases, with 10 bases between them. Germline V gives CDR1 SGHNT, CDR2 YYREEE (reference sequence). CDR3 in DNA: TGTGCCAGCAGCTTCCGGCGGGGAGGCTACACCTTC. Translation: CASSFRRGGYTF.

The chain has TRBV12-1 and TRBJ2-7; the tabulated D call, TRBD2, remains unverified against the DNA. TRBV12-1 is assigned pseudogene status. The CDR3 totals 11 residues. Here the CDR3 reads CASRVSYEQYF. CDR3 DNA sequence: TGTGCCAGTCGGGTGTCTTACGAGCAGTACTTC.